The T cell receptor (beta chain) under discussion was sequenced for a study of blood T cell repertoires in COVID-19. Trimming left V 3 bases short and J 6 bases short, with 9 bases between. The CDR3 is 13 amino acids. CDR1 MNHEY and CDR2 SMNVEV come from the germline V gene (reference sequence). Cohorts were assigned according to the clinical history that participants reported. The repertoire was sequenced with immunoSEQ multiplex PCR; TCRdb's copy has only in-frame clones and lacks some. The profile covers a few hundred thousand clones, with over 75% appearing a single time and 0.95% to 1.2% taken by the ten largest.

The chain carries TRBV27 and TRBJ2-1; no clear D gene. Sequenced: PBMCs or T cells enriched from blood (not recorded which). The TCR comes from a man younger than 40 who had recovered from COVID-19. In DNA form, the CDR3 reads TGTGCCAGCAGTTTTAGTAGTCTCAATGAGCAGTTCTTC. Translating gives CASSFSSLNEQFF.